These T cell receptor beta chains were read from a single sample in a study of blood T cell repertoires in COVID-19. Clones were sequenced by immunoSEQ multiplex PCR, and TCRdb holds only the in-frame ones, with some missing. In the table there are approximately 99,000 clones, more than 70% of which are singletons. Sequenced sample: peripheral blood. These receptor sequences come from a human donor in a cohort sampled during active COVID-19. CDR3s include the opening cysteine and the closing phenylalanine or tryptophan. A D gene is named only where the DNA matches it firmly. Size values are once, few and many counts, or a class for expanded clones, and some rows have none.

D gene	V gene	clone size	J gene	CDR3 length	CDR3 protein	CDR3 DNA
TRBD1	TRBV7-9	NA	TRBJ2-1	12	CASSSRQGGQFF	TGTGCCAGCAGCTCGCGACAGGGGGGGCAGTTCTTC
NA	TRBV6-5	NA	TRBJ1-2	14	CASSYSQGIRGYTF	TGTGCCAGCAGTTACTCACAGGGAATACGGGGCTACACCTTC
NA	TRBV2	once	TRBJ2-3	15	CASSSLRASTDTQYF	TGTGCCAGCAGTTCGCTGCGGGCTAGCACAGATACGCAGTATTTT
NA	TRBV3-1/TRBV3-2	NA	TRBJ2-5	12	CASSQGVRTQYF	TGTGCCAGCAGCCAGGGAGTTAGGACCCAGTACTTC
NA	TRBV12-3/TRBV12-4	once	TRBJ1-1	13	CASTPERGTEAFF	TGTGCCAGCACCCCCGAGCGGGGGACTGAAGCTTTCTTT
TRBD2	TRBV9	NA	TRBJ2-1	16	CASSVASGRAGNEQFF	TGTGCCAGCAGCGTAGCCAGCGGGAGGGCCGGGAATGAGCAGTTCTTC
TRBD1	TRBV5-4	NA	TRBJ2-3	14	CASSSGQGTDTQYF	TGTGCCAGCAGCTCGGGACAGGGAACAGATACGCAGTATTTT
NA	TRBV7-8	NA	TRBJ1-3	18	CASSKNRAQSSVGNTIYF	TGTGCCAGCAGCAAAAACAGGGCACAGTCCTCAGTTGGAAACACCATATATTTT
TRBD2	TRBV27	NA	TRBJ2-7	16	CASSRGGGSVTYEQYF	TGTGCCAGCAGTAGGGGCGGGGGATCTGTCACCTACGAGCAGTACTTC
NA	TRBV7-2	NA	TRBJ2-3	15	CASSLAAPPTDTQYF	TGTGCCAGCAGCTTAGCGGCCCCCCCCACAGATACGCAGTATTTT
TRBD2	TRBV19	NA	TRBJ2-5	14	CASSISGGEETQYF	TGTGCCAGTAGTATATCCGGGGGGGAAGAGACCCAGTACTTC
NA	TRBV5-1	NA	TRBJ1-2	13	CASSLSGGYGYTF	TGCGCCAGCAGCTTGTCGGGGGGCTACGGCTACACCTTC
TRBD2	TRBV5-1	NA	TRBJ2-7	15	CASSPTGLVFYEQYF	TGCGCCAGCAGCCCGACGGGACTAGTATTCTACGAGCAGTACTTC
TRBD2	TRBV10-3	NA	TRBJ2-7	20	CAISDNSGTSGRTVSYEQYF	TGTGCCATCAGTGACAACTCCGGGACTAGCGGGAGGACCGTCTCCTACGAGCAGTACTTC